Presented here are 21 T cell receptor beta chains from one specimen sequenced in a study of CD8 T cells in Susac syndrome (dated by TCRdb to about 2019). The library was produced with the immunoSEQ multiplex PCR assay. RNA was extracted using the RNeasy kit, and roughly 0.5 to 1 ug of the RNA was reverse transcribed with random hexamers. Clones were called with MiXCR by TCRdb after fastp trimmed the public reads at Q25, and only in-frame beta chains were retained. Rows matching on CDR3 protein sequence are summarized as one entry with the most common DNA and genes. This sample has 150,000 to 200,000 distinct CDR3 sequences in its table, and roughly 92% of those were observed once. The top ten clonotypes cover roughly 0.11% of the sample. The sample consisted of CD4+ T cells from PBMCs. Every receptor here comes from a human donor with Susac syndrome.

The chain has TRBV7-9 and TRBJ2-3; 9 bases line up with TRBD1. The trim removed 5 bases at V and 2 bases at J, leaving 8 bases unmatched. This CDR3 spans 16 amino acids. Germline values: CDR1 SEHNR, CDR2 FQNEAQ (reference sequence). CDR3 loop: CASSPLGQGHTDTQYF. The CDR3 DNA reads TGTGCCAGCAGCCCCTTGGGACAGGGCCACACAGATACGCAGTATTTT.

The chain carries TRBV29-1 and TRBJ1-1, with D uncertain. Germline values: CDR1 SQVTM, CDR2 ANQGSEA. V gave up 7 bases and J gave up 5 bases, with 8 bases separating them. This CDR3 spans 10 amino acids. The CDR3, as DNA: TGCAGCGCCGGTGGGACTGAAGCTTTCTTT. This codes for CSAGGTEAFF. Combining the CDR3 with reference TRBV29-1 and TRBJ1-1 gives the whole variable domain SAVISQKPSRDICQRGTSLTIQCQVDSQVTMMFWYRQQPGQSLTLIATANQGSEATYESGFVIDKFPISRPNLTFSTLTVSNMSPEDSSIYLCSAGGTEAFFGQGTRLTVV.

This chain uses TRBV4-3 with TRBJ2-7; TRBD1 matches at 7 bases. Germline trimming cut 2 bases from V and 2 bases from J; bases unmatched to any gene: 12. Germline V gives CDR1 LGHNA, CDR2 YSLEER. The CDR3 is 17 residues long. The CDR3: CASSQHSDRAPTYEQYF. CDR3 in DNA: TGCGCCAGCAGCCAACACTCAGACAGGGCCCCTACCTACGAGCAGTACTTC.

The J gene is TRBJ2-7, the V gene TRBV3-1; 8 bases align to TRBD2. Germline loops: CDR1 LGHDT, CDR2 YNNKEL (reference sequence). The CDR3 sequence is 14 residues long. V was pared by 3 bases and J by 6 bases, with 7 bases of the junction left unmatched. The CDR3 DNA reads as TGTGCCAGCAGCCATAGAGCGGGGGATGGCGAGCAGTACTTC. Encoded protein: CASSHRAGDGEQYF.

CDR3 sequence (DNA): TGCGCCAGCAGCTTGGGAGAGAAGTTCACAGATACGCAGTATTTT. Translation gives CASSLGEKFTDTQYF. J is TRBJ2-3 and V is TRBV5-1, with D unclear. The CDR3 is made up of 15 amino acids. V lost 0 bases, J lost 2 bases, and 10 bases lay in between. CDR1 SGHRS and CDR2 YFSETQ come from the germline V gene.

This sequence joins TRBV6-5 and TRBJ1-2; a possible D gene is TRBD1 (5 bases). CDR1 MNHEY and CDR2 SVGAGI come from the germline V gene. Trimming cost V 6 bases and J 4 bases, with 9 bases left between them. The CDR3 has 12 residues. CDR3 coding DNA: TGTGCCAGCAGCGACAGCTCCTATGGCTACACCTTC. Its translation is CASSDSSYGYTF.

The chain carries TRBV5-6 and TRBJ2-5; D may be TRBD1 (5 bases). The CDR3 spans 12 residues. V dropped 4 bases and J dropped 7 bases, with 11 bases sitting between them. Germline assignment: CDR1 SGHDT and CDR2 YYEEEE. CDR3 coding DNA: TGTGCCAGCAGCCCCCTCCAGGGGACCCAGTACTTC. This codes for CASSPLQGTQYF.

The count of this clonotype is one. This chain uses TRBV4-2 with TRBJ2-6; D possibly uses TRBD1 or TRBD2 (5 bases each). The CDR3 is made up of 18 amino acids. V was pared by 4 bases and J by 1 base, with 17 bases between. CDR1 is LGHNA and CDR2 is YNFKEQ in the germline V gene. The CDR3 spells CASSRTGRTSSGANVLTF. DNA of the CDR3: TGTGCCAGCAGCCGTACGGGACGGACCTCTTCTGGGGCCAACGTCCTGACTTTC.

This sequence joins TRBV11-2 and TRBJ2-2; 11 nucleotides line up with TRBD2. Germline V gives CDR1 SGHAT, CDR2 FQNNGV. V lost 4 bases and J lost 6; bases outside the gene matches: 4. The CDR3 totals 15 residues. The DNA for the CDR3 is TGTGCCAGCAGCTCCCGACTAGCGGGGTCCGGGGAGCTGTTTTTT. Translation gives CASSSRLAGSGELFF.

The chain couples TRBV7-2 to TRBJ2-5; TRBD2 might be the D (6 bases). The germline V gene encodes CDR1 SGHTA and CDR2 FQGNSA. The CDR3 consists of 13 residues. Trimming took off 7 bases at V and 5 bases at J, with 14 bases between the two ends. The CDR3: CASNRLDAETQYF. CDR3 in DNA: TGTGCCAGCAACCGACTAGACGCGGAGACCCAGTACTTC.

The chain has TRBV20-1 and TRBJ1-1; D is possibly TRBD1 (5 bases). Trimming stripped 5 bases from V and 1 base from J, with 17 bases between. CDR1 is DFQATT and CDR2 is SNEGSKA in the germline V gene (reference sequence). The CDR3 totals 15 residues. CDR3 nucleotide sequence: TGCAGTGCTCATCGTAGGGGCCGCCCGAACACTGAAGCTTTCTTT. Its protein product is CSAHRRGRPNTEAFF.

The gene calls are TRBV12-5 and TRBJ1-5, with D uncertain. CDR1 and CDR2 (germline): LGHNT, FRNRAP. CDR3 length equals 13 residues. The ends were cut back, 0 bases at V and 6 bases at J, with 6 bases in the middle. The CDR3: CASGLVLSQPQHF. In DNA, the CDR3 is TGTGCTAGTGGTTTGGTACTCAGTCAGCCCCAGCATTTT.

The chain is built from TRBV29-1 and TRBJ2-3; the match to TRBD2 covers 12 bases. The CDR3 runs to 13 residues. Germline assignment: CDR1 SQVTM and CDR2 ANQGSEA. V dropped 7 bases and J dropped 3; count of bases not matched to a gene: 2. CDR3 nucleotide sequence: TGCAGCGCTAGCGGGGGGGAGACAGATACGCAGTATTTT. This codes for CSASGGETDTQYF.

The rearrangement uses TRBV6-6 and TRBJ1-6; weak D call: TRBD1 (6 bases). This CDR3 has 14 residues. The V end was cut by 7 bases, the J end by 7 bases, with 14 bases between. Per germline, CDR1 MNHNY and CDR2 SVGAGI (reference sequence). This chain's CDR3 is CASNPGAQNSPLHF. The DNA for the CDR3 is TGTGCCAGCAACCCAGGGGCCCAGAATTCACCCCTCCACTTT.

The V and J genes are TRBV25-1 and TRBJ1-4; D uncertain. Trimming stripped 7 bases from V and 8 bases from J, with 17 bases between. Germline CDR1 and CDR2: MGHDK and SYGVNS. This CDR3 region has 14 residues. CDR3 sequence: CASNREGFREKLFF. CDR3 in DNA: TGTGCCAGCAACCGAGAGGGATTTCGAGAAAAACTGTTTTTT.

This chain connects TRBV5-1 to TRBJ1-1; 9 positions agree with TRBD1. V lost 4 bases, J lost 1 base, and 5 bases stayed unmatched. Per germline, CDR1 SGHRS and CDR2 YFSETQ. This CDR3 is 15 amino acids long. In DNA, the CDR3 is TGCGCCAGCAGCATCGGACAGGGGACGAACACTGAAGCTTTCTTT. The encoded protein is CASSIGQGTNTEAFF.

This chain connects TRBV5-6 to TRBJ2-6; no definite D call. This CDR3 has 15 amino acids. Germline CDR1 reads SGHDT; CDR2 reads YYEEEE. Trimming pared 2 bases from V and 4 bases from J, leaving 10 bases between. The CDR3 DNA follows: TGTGCCAGCAGCTTAAGGCGAGCCGGGGCCAACGTCCTGACTTTC. Amino acid sequence: CASSLRRAGANVLTF. The full variable domain, completed using reference TRBV5-6 and TRBJ2-6, is DAGVTQSPTHLIKTRGQQVTLRCSPKSGHDTVSWYQQALGQGPQFIFQYYEEEERQRGNFPDRFSGHQFPNYSSELNVNALLLGDSALYLCASSLRRAGANVLTFGAGSRLTVL.

The CDR3 here is CASSLRTGRSTEAFF. DNA of the CDR3: TGTGCCAGCAGTTTAAGGACAGGCAGAAGCACTGAAGCTTTCTTT. The chain is built from TRBV27 and TRBJ1-1; 7 nucleotides match TRBD1. Germline CDR1 MNHEY, CDR2 SMNVEV (reference sequence). The CDR3 covers 15 residues. V dropped 2 bases and J dropped 4; count of bases not matched to a gene: 7.

This clonotype was observed a handful of times. J is TRBJ2-7 and V is TRBV11-1; 9 nucleotides line up with TRBD1. Germline values: CDR1 SGHAT, CDR2 FQDESV (reference sequence). The CDR3 is 14 amino acids. V trimming: 5 bases; J trimming: 7 bases; junction bases outside the gene matches: 9. CDR3: CASSNDRGGKEQYF. As DNA, the CDR3 is TGTGCCAGCAGCAACGACAGGGGGGGTAAAGAGCAGTACTTC.

This clonotype was observed once. V is TRBV20-1 and J is TRBJ2-1; 12 bases agree with TRBD2. This CDR3 has 15 amino acids. Germline values: CDR1 DFQATT, CDR2 SNEGSKA (reference sequence). The junction had 8 bases not matched to a gene; V was cut back by 6 bases and J by 5 bases. This chain's CDR3 is CSAEQLAGGHNEQFF. The CDR3 region has the DNA TGCAGTGCCGAGCAACTAGCGGGGGGCCACAATGAGCAGTTCTTC.

The chain is built from TRBV9 and TRBJ2-5; D is uncertain. The CDR3 is 17 residues long. The germline gives CDR1 SGDLS, CDR2 YYNGEE. Trimming removed 1 base at V and 2 bases at J, with 18 bases between. The CDR3 nucleotides read TGTGCCAGCAGCGTATCTTCCCGTCGCGGCCTACAAGAGACCCAGTACTTC. Protein sequence: CASSVSSRRGLQETQYF. Complete variable domain (other parts from reference TRBV9 and TRBJ2-5): DSGVTQTPKHLITATGQRVTLRCSPRSGDLSVYWYQQSLDQGLQFLIQYYNGEERAKGNILERFSAQQFPDLHSELNLSSLELGDSALYFCASSVSSRRGLQETQYFGPGTRLLVL.